The 11 T cell receptor beta chains reported below all come from one sample, sequenced in a study of Ad26.COV2.S vaccination and SARS-CoV-2 variants. Described treatment: roughly 19 received Ad26.COV2.S at low or high dose, single or two shots; five or six received placebo; per-sample allocation not given. Samples were taken on day 63 after the first vaccine or placebo injection. The method was immunoSEQ multiplex PCR; TCRdb's version includes in-frame clones alone and lacks a portion of them. The sample holds a few hundred thousand clones, around nine tenths seen once. This sample comprised peripheral blood, obtained in a trial of Ad26.COV2.S vaccine versus placebo. The receptors here all came from a person aged 18 to 65 who received the Ad26.COV2.S COVID-19 vaccine or a placebo.

This clone has a single count. V gene TRBV6-5 combines with J gene TRBJ2-3, with TRBD1 as a possible D gene (5 bases). The CDR3 covers 16 residues. The V gene lost 4 bases and the J gene lost 0 bases, with 14 bases spanning the gap. Per germline, CDR1 MNHEY and CDR2 SVGAGI. Written as DNA, the CDR3 is TGTGCCAGCAGTTCCCTCCCGGACACGAGCACAGATACGCAGTATTTT. Amino acid sequence: CASSSLPDTSTDTQYF.

The rearrangement joins TRBV11-3 to TRBJ2-1, with 8 bases matching TRBD1. V lost 5 bases, J lost 8 bases, and 8 bases stayed unmatched. The germline V gene has CDR1 SGHNT and CDR2 YENEEA. This CDR3 has 14 residues. The CDR3 nucleotides read TGTGCCAGCAGCCCCCGGACAGGGTTGTATGAGCAGTTCTTC. Translation gives CASSPRTGLYEQFF.

The chain joins TRBV5-5 to TRBJ2-1; 10 bases line up with TRBD2. The CDR3 spans 15 residues. CDR1 is SGHKS and CDR2 is YYEKEE in the germline V gene (reference sequence). The V and J ends lost 0 bases and 8 bases, in that order; junction bases with no gene match: 5. The chain's CDR3 is CASSLASGGGDEQFF. The CDR3 DNA is TGTGCCAGCAGCTTGGCTAGCGGGGGCGGGGATGAGCAGTTCTTC.

The V gene is TRBV14, the J gene TRBJ2-1; the match to TRBD2 covers 15 bases. The germline V gene encodes CDR1 SGHDN and CDR2 FVKESK. The V gene end was trimmed by 6 bases and the J gene end by 7 bases; junction bases not matched to a gene: 13. CDR3 length: 18 residues. Written as DNA, the CDR3 is TGTGCCAGCAGAGCCGGGACTAGCGGGGGGTCTGGGTCTAATGAGCAGTTCTTC. Amino acid sequence: CASRAGTSGGSGSNEQFF. Full variable domain (rest looked up from reference TRBV14 and TRBJ2-1): EAGVTQFPSHSVIEKGQTVTLRCDPISGHDNLYWYRRVMGKEIKFLLHFVKESKQDESGMPNNRFLAERTGGTYSTLKVQPAELEDSGVYFCASRAGTSGGSGSNEQFFGPGTRLTVL.

This clone was observed a single time. The chain couples TRBV7-2 to TRBJ2-7, with TRBD1 matching over 9 bases. V was pared by 3 bases and J by 0 bases, with 3 bases of the junction left unmatched. This CDR3 is built from 15 residues. Germline-derived CDR1 and CDR2 are SGHTA and FQGNSA. In nucleotides, the CDR3 is TGTGCCAGCAGCTTGTGGACAGGGGTCTCCTACGAGCAGTACTTC. This sequence encodes CASSLWTGVSYEQYF.

The chain uses TRBV3-1 (or the pseudogene TRBV3-2) and TRBJ1-5; 10 nucleotides line up with TRBD1. The CDR3 totals 19 residues. Trimming removed 8 bases from V and 0 bases from J; junction bases left unmatched: 16. Looked up from germline, CDR1 is LGHDT and CDR2 is YNNKEL (reference sequence). CDR3 loop: CASSPIRGTGAYSNQPQHF. DNA for the CDR3: TGTGCCAGCTCCCCAATTAGGGGGACAGGGGCCTATAGCAATCAGCCCCAGCATTTT.

The V and J genes are TRBV19 and TRBJ2-1, with 9 positions matching TRBD2. Trimming took 3 bases from V and 1 from J; bases not matched to a gene: 7. The V gene's germline CDR1 is LNHDA and CDR2 SQIVND (reference sequence). This CDR3 spans 17 amino acids. Here the CDR3 DNA reads TGTGCCAGTAGTATCCTCCCTAGCGGGGCATCCTACAATGAGCAGTTCTTC. Translated: CASSILPSGASYNEQFF. Looking up the rest from reference TRBV19 and TRBJ2-1 gives the full variable domain: DGGITQSPKYLFRKEGQNVTLSCEQNLNHDAMYWYRQDPGQGLRLIYYSQIVNDFQKGDIAEGYSVSREKKESFPLTVTSAQKNPTAFYLCASSILPSGASYNEQFFGPGTRLTVL.

The gene calls are TRBV3-1 (or the pseudogene TRBV3-2) and TRBJ2-2, with 9 bases that match TRBD1. J lost 7 bases, V lost 1 base, and 4 bases had no gene match. CDR3 length: 15 amino acids. The germline CDR1 and CDR2 sequences are LGHDT and YNNKEL (reference sequence). CDR3 sequence (DNA): TGTGCCAGCAGCCAAGTTGGGACAGGGATCGGGGAGCTGTTTTTT. It specifies CASSQVGTGIGELFF.

This clone was seen a handful of times. The V gene is TRBV21-1, the J gene TRBJ2-7; TRBD1, the table's D call, lacks a check against the DNA. TRBV21-1 is listed as a pseudogene. This CDR3 has 13 amino acids. CDR3 amino acids: CASSNRLGYEQYF. The CDR3 coding sequence is TGTGCCAGCAGCAACAGGTTAGGATACGAGCAGTACTTC.

V usage is TRBV11-2 and J usage is TRBJ1-3, with no clear D. V dropped 5 bases and J dropped 4 bases, with 18 bases sitting between them. The CDR3 runs to 16 residues. Germline V gene data show CDR1 as SGHAT and CDR2 as FQNNGV. CDR3 loop: CASSTTLGVFGNTIYF. The CDR3 DNA sequence: TGTGCCAGCAGCACAACCCTGGGAGTGTTCGGAAACACCATATATTTT.

The chain carries TRBV9 and TRBJ2-4, with TRBD1 as a possible D gene (6 bases). Germline CDR1 and CDR2: SGDLS and YYNGEE. Trimming took off 4 bases at V and 1 base at J, with 18 bases between the two ends. The CDR3 runs to 17 residues. CDR3 DNA sequence: TGTGCCAGCAGCCGGGACACTAATTCCGTGGCCAAAAACATTCAGTACTTC. Translated: CASSRDTNSVAKNIQYF.